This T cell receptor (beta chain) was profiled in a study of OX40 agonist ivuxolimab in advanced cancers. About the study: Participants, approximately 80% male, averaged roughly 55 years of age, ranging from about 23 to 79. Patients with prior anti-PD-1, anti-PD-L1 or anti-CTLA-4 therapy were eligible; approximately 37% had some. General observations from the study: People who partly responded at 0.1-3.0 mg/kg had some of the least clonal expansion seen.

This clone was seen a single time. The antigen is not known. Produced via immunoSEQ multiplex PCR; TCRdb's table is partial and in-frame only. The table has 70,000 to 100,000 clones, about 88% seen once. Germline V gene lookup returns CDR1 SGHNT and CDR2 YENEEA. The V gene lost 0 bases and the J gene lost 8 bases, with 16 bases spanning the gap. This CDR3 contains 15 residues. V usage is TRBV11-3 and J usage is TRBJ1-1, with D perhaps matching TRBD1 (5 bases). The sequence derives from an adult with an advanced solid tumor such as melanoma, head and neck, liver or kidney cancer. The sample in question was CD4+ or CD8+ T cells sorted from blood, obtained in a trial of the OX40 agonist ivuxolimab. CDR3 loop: CASSLDAGRGSEAFF. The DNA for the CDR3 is TGTGCCAGCAGCTTAGATGCGGGGAGGGGATCAGAAGCTTTCTTT.